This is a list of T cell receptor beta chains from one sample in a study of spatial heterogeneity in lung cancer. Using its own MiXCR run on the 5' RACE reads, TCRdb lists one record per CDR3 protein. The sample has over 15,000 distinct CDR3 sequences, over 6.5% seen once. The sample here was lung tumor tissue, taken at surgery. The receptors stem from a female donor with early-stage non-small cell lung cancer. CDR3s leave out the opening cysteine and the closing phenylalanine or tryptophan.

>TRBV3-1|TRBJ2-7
ASSRGFGYEQY
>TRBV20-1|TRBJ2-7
SASPQRRSRRLY
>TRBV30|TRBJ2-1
ACLTGGSRRNEQF
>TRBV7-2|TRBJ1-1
ASSIDRDTEAF
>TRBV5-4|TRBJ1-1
ASRFVSMNTEAF
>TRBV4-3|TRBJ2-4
ASSRDSENIQY
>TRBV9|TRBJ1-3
ASSADGPSGNTIY
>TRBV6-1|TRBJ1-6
ASSELGLGSPLH
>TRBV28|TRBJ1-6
ASSLFEPSSYNSPLH
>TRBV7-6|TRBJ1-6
ASSLTEDLWAPLH
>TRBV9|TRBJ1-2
ASSGQGAGLGDYGYT
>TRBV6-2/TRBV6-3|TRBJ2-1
ASSLDSGPYNEQF
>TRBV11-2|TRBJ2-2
ASSLVLQGQGFTGELF
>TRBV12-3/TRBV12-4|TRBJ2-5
ATTPGSKGTQY
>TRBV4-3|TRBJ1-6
ASSQGWGAGSPLH
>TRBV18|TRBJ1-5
ASSLATGNSNQPQH
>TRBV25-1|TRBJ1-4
ASSDSGTGIEKLF
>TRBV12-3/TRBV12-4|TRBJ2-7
ASSFRRPLEQY
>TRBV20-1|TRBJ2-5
RMSNQETQY
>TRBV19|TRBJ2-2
ASTRLAGDTGELF
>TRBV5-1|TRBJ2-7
ASSSGQGTSYEQY
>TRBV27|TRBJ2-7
ASSLGTLDEQY
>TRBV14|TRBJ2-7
ASSPTNSYEQY
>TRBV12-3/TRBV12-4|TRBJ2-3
ASSPAASTDTQY
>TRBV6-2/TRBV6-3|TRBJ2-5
ASSYGETQY
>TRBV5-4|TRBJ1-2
ASSLLQGEEGYT
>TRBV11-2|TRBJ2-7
ASSLGVRSSGEQY
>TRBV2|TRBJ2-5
ASSDAGPFEETQY
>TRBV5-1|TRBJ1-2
ASSLEGQPTTPYGYT
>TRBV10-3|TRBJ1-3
AISAGTGKSGNTIY
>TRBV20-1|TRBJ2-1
SAGGHSYNEQF
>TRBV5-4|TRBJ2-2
ASSLKEKGTTGELF
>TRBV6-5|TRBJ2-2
ASLGPGELF
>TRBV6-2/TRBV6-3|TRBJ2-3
ATTEVYSNTQY
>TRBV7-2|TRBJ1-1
ASSLETRSAF
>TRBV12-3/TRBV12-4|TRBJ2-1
ASTQGGSYNEQF
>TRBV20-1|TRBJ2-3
SARDLALSSTDTQY
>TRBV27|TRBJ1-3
ASSSSGWSSGNTIY
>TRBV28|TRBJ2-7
ASKGQGSSQY
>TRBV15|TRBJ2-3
ATSKDPPDTQY
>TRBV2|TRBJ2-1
ASIGARDRDYNEQF
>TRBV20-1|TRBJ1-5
SASGARSNQPQH
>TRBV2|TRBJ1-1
ASSEIGDTEAF
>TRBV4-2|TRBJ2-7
ASSHTPGGSYDFIPLY
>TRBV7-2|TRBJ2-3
ASSRVAGTDTQY
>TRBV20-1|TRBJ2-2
SARAQGRGDGELF